Listed below are T cell receptor beta chains from one sample, sequenced in a study of shared clonotypes between healthy human individuals. This table comes from immunoSEQ multiplex PCR, and its TCRdb copy is limited to in-frame clones, with some not included. The sample carries approximately 2.5 million clones, 93% recorded once. The sequenced material came from naive CD4+ T cells from PBMCs. Source of these receptors: a man between 18 and 29 years old in good health. Some clones in this sample may be carry-over from other donors' samples. Each CDR3 is given with its conserved first and last residue. A D gene is named only where the DNA matches it firmly. Size is stated for part of the rows, as once, few or many counts, or as a class when the clone is expanded.

len | d_gene | j_gene | v_gene | abundance | CDR3aa | CDR3nt
15 | NA | TRBJ2-2 | TRBV5-1 | NA | CASSWTASNTGELFF | TGCGCCAGCAGCTGGACAGCCTCGAACACCGGGGAGCTGTTTTTT
15 | TRBD1 | TRBJ2-1 | TRBV28 | NA | CASSRPRDRPREQFF | TGTGCCAGCAGTAGACCCCGGGACAGGCCTCGCGAGCAGTTCTTC
13 | NA | TRBJ1-5 | TRBV6-5 | NA | CASRRAFNQPQHF | TGTGCCAGCAGGAGGGCCTTCAATCAGCCCCAGCATTTT
15 | TRBD1 | TRBJ1-1 | TRBV7-8 | NA | CASSEQGSMNTEAFF | TGTGCCAGCAGCGAACAGGGGTCTATGAACACTGAAGCTTTCTTT
13 | NA | TRBJ1-1 | TRBV6-1 | NA | CASSGRRNTEAFF | TGTGCCAGCAGTGGACGGAGGAACACTGAAGCTTTCTTT
13 | NA | TRBJ1-1 | TRBV7-3 | NA | CASSTHRGTEAFF | TGTGCCAGCAGCACTCACAGAGGCACTGAAGCTTTCTTT
14 | TRBD1 | TRBJ1-3 | TRBV9 | NA | CASSGQGTGNTIYF | TGTGCCAGCAGCGGACAGGGTACTGGAAACACCATATATTTT
12 | NA | TRBJ2-5 | TRBV30 | NA | CAWGGGQETQYF | TGTGCCTGGGGGGGTGGCCAAGAGACCCAGTACTTC
15 | TRBD2 | TRBJ2-5 | TRBV9 | NA | CASSVSAGGQETQYF | TGTGCCAGCAGCGTTTCAGCGGGAGGGCAGGAGACCCAGTACTTC
12 | NA | TRBJ1-2 | TRBV10-3 | NA | CAISIDLYGYTF | TGTGCCATCAGTATCGACCTTTATGGCTACACCTTC
16 | TRBD2 | TRBJ2-5 | TRBV5-1 | once | CASSLGGLAGLETQYF | TGCGCCAGCAGCTTGGGAGGGTTAGCGGGACTAGAGACCCAGTACTTC
14 | NA | TRBJ2-7 | TRBV6-5 | NA | CASSIRDSSYEQYF | TGTGCCAGCAGCATCCGGGACTCATCCTACGAGCAGTACTTC
17 | NA | TRBJ2-3 | TRBV1 | NA | CTSSQGLAGVCTDTQYF | TGCACCAGCAGCCAAGGACTAGCGGGAGTCTGCACAGATACGCAGTATTTT
14 | NA | TRBJ2-5 | TRBV6-6 | NA | CASSYTWGQETQYF | TGTGCCAGCAGTTACACGTGGGGACAAGAGACCCAGTACTTC
13 | NA | TRBJ2-1 | TRBV5-1 | NA | CASRQESYNEQFF | TGCGCCAGCCGCCAGGAGTCGTACAATGAGCAGTTCTTC
15 | TRBD1 | TRBJ2-1 | TRBV5-1 | NA | CASSSGTGIYNEQFF | TGCGCCAGCAGCTCCGGGACAGGGATATACAATGAGCAGTTCTTC
15 | NA | TRBJ1-3 | TRBV7-2 | NA | CASSLVQTHGNTIYF | TGTGCCAGCAGCTTAGTTCAGACTCACGGAAACACCATATATTTT
16 | TRBD2 | TRBJ2-1 | TRBV7-6 | NA | CASSPPGRALVNEQFF | TGTGCCAGCAGTCCCCCCGGGAGGGCCCTCGTCAATGAGCAGTTCTTC
18 | TRBD2 | TRBJ2-7 | TRBV4-2 | NA | CASSSRWTSGRDPDEQYF | TGTGCCAGCAGCTCACGATGGACTAGCGGGAGGGATCCGGACGAGCAGTACTTC
17 | TRBD1 | TRBJ2-1 | TRBV10-3 | NA | CAISVTSGTGSNNEQFF | TGTGCCATCAGTGTAACCTCCGGGACAGGGTCGAACAATGAGCAGTTCTTC
13 | NA | TRBJ1-5 | TRBV19 | NA | CASSIGGGSPQHF | TGTGCCAGTAGTATAGGAGGGGGATCCCCCCAGCATTTT
14 | NA | TRBJ2-3 | TRBV4-3 | NA | CASSQGRSTDTQYF | TGCGCCAGCAGCCAAGGCCGGAGCACAGATACGCAGTATTTT